This TCR beta chain emerged from a study of STAT5B mutations in CD4+ large granular lymphocyte leukemia. The study's findings and limits: Without putative leukemic clones, patient CD4-sorted repertoires remained more clonal than healthy CD4+ repertoires. Compared with healthy controls (2/35), patient top clones favored TRBV06 (8/27).

The V gene's germline CDR1 is MNHEY and CDR2 SMNVEV (reference sequence). Trimming cost V 6 bases and J 3 bases; bases outside gene matches: 5. CDR3 length: 14 residues. For this clone: Antigen: not known.

Source study methods: Lowest detectable productive clonotype frequency was 2.59 x 10-5. Method: immunoSEQ multiplex PCR; TCRdb's copy keeps in-frame clones and lacks some. That table furnishes V, J and clone size, whereas the DNA furnished D and trimming. This table has tens of thousands of clones, approximately 85% appearing once. The TCR sequence derives from a human donor in good health. The chain uses TRBV27 and TRBJ1-2; 9 bases are shared with TRBD1. Sequenced: CD4+ T cells from blood buffy coats. The CDR3: CASSLQGADYGYTF. The CDR3 DNA follows: TGTGCCAGCAGCCTACAGGGGGCGGACTATGGCTACACCTTC.